The T cell receptor beta chain described here comes from a study of Graves' ophthalmopathy and Graves' hyperthyroidism. On the study more broadly: Being free of ophthalmopathy for 18 months of follow-up defined stable hyperthyroidism.

Scientists amplified the TCR beta CDR3 regions from RNA transcripts. HTBI primers served in a first-round RT-PCR, which a second-round multiplex PCR followed. TCRdb re-called the multiplex PCR reads through MiXCR, storing one row per CDR3 protein. The sample includes around 1.1 million distinct CDR3 sequences, 35% to 45% of them seen just once. This clonotype occurred a few times. The antigen is unknown. Lactation, pregnancy, uncontrolled infections and other autoimmune diseases were all grounds for excluding patients. CDR3 length equals 13 residues. Trimming shortened V by 3 bases and J by 5 bases, and 10 bases separated the two germline ends. In germline, CDR1 is LNHNV, CDR2 YYDKDF (reference sequence). Whole-study results and caveats: Most expanded clonotypes in thyroid above 0.001 frequency also showed up in blood.

The rearrangement uses TRBV15 and TRBJ2-5; D is unclear. The TCR was taken from an adult man with Graves' hyperthyroidism. Material for sequencing was peripheral blood or thyroid tissue (not recorded which). The CDR3 DNA is TGTGCCACCAGCAGCGGACCCGAGGAGACCCAGTACTTC. It codes for CATSSGPEETQYF.